The clone carrying this T cell receptor beta chain was seen more than once but under ten times. The sample belongs to a study of low-dose radiotherapy and immunotherapy resistance in tumors. Study background: Dosing for Cohort 2 consisted of 1 Gy per fraction every two weeks, reaching a total of 13 Gy over 26 weeks.

TRAV- and TRBV-specific primers were used for first-strand cDNA, which covered alpha and beta chains. Over roughly 19 PCR cycles, TCRs were amplified from a constant-region primer and V-primer adapter. Using its own MiXCR run on the reads, TCRdb lists one record per CDR3 protein. This sample has about 7,100 distinct CDR3 sequences, with approximately 53% found just once. There are 16 residues in the CDR3. Germline-derived CDR1 and CDR2 are MRHNA and SNTAGT. The V gene end was trimmed by 0 bases and the J gene end by 4 bases; junction bases not matched to a gene: 6. The rearrangement joins TRBV6-4 to TRBJ2-5; 9 bases match TRBD2. The receptor was isolated from a human donor with advanced metastatic prostate, ovarian, gallbladder or colorectal cancer (not recorded which). This table probably holds off-target reads from a library built for another chain. The CDR3 region has the DNA TGTGCCAGCAGTGACTCGATTAGCGGGAGAGGAGAGACCCAGTACTTC. It yields the protein CASSDSISGRGETQYF.